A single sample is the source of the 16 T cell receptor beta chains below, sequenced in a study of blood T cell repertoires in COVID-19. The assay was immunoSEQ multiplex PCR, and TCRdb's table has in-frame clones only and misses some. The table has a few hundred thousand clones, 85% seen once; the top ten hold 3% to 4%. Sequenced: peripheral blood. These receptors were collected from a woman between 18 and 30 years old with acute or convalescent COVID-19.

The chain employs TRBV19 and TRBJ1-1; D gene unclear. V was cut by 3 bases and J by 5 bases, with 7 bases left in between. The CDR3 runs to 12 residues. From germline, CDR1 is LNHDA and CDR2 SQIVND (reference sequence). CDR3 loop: CASSISETEAFF. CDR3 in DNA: TGTGCCAGTAGTATTTCCGAGACTGAAGCTTTCTTT.

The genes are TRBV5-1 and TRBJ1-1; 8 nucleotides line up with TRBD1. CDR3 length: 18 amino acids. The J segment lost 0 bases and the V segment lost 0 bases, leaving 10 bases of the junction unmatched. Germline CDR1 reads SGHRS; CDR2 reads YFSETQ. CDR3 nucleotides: TGCGCCAGCAGCTTGGGTCCCTTCAGGGGGCGCATGAACACTGAAGCTTTCTTT. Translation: CASSLGPFRGRMNTEAFF. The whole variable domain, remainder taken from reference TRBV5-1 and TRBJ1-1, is KAGVTQTPRYLIKTRGQQVTLSCSPISGHRSVSWYQQTPGQGLQFLFEYFSETQRNKGNFPGRFSGRQFSNSRSEMNVSTLELGDSALYLCASSLGPFRGRMNTEAFFGQGTRLTVV.

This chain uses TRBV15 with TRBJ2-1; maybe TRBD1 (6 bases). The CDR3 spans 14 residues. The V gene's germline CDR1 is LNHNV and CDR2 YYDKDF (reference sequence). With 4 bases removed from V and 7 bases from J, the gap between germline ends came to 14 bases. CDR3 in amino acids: CATSIDRFRNEQFF. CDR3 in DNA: TGTGCCACCAGCATTGACAGGTTCCGAAATGAGCAGTTCTTC. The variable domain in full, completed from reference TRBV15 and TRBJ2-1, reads DAMVIQNPRYQVTQFGKPVTLSCSQTLNHNVMYWYQQKSSQAPKLLFHYYDKDFNNEADTPDNFQSRRPNTSFCFLDIRSPGLGDTAMYLCATSIDRFRNEQFFGPGTRLTVL.

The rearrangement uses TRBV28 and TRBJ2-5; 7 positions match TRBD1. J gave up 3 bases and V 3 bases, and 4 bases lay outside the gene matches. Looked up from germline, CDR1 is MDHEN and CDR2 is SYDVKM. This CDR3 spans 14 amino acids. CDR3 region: CASSFTGTEETQYF. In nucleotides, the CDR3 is TGTGCCAGCAGTTTCACCGGGACAGAAGAGACCCAGTACTTC.

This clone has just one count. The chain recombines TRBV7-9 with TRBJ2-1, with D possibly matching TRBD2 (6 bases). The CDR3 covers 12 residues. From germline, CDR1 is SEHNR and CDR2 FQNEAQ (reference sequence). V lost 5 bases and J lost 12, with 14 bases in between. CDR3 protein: CASSLSSVGQFF. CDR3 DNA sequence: TGTGCCAGCAGCCTATCTAGCGTAGGGCAGTTCTTC.

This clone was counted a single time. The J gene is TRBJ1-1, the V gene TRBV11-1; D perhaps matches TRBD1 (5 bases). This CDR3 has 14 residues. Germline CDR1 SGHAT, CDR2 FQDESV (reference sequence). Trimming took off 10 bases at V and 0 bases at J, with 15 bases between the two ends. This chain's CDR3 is CATQKGQVNTEAFF. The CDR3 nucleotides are TGTGCCACCCAAAAGGGGCAGGTGAACACTGAAGCTTTCTTT.

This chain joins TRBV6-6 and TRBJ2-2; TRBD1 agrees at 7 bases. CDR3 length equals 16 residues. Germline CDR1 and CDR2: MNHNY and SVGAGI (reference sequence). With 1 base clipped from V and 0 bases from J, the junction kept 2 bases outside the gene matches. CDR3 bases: TGTGCCAGCAGTTACTTCGGACAGGCGAACACCGGGGAGCTGTTTTTT. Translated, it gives CASSYFGQANTGELFF.

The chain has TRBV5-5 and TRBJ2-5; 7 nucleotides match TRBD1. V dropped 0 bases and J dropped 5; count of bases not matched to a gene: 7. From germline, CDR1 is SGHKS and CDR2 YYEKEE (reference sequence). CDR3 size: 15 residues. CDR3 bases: TGTGCCAGCAGCTTGGAGGGGGCAGCGTGGGAGACCCAGTACTTC. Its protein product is CASSLEGAAWETQYF.

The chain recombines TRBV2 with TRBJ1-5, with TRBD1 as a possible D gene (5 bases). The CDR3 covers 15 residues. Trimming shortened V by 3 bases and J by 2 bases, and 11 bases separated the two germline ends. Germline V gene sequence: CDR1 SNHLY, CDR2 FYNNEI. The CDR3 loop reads CASSEGGSGNQPQHF. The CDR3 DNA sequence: TGTGCCAGCAGTGAGGGGGGATCGGGCAATCAGCCCCAGCATTTT.

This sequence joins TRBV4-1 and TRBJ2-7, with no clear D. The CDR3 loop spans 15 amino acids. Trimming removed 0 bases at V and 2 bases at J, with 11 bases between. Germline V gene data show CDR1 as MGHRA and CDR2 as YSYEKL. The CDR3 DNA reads TGCGCCAGCAGCCAAGAGGTTGGGCCAACCTACGAGCAGTACTTC. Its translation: CASSQEVGPTYEQYF.

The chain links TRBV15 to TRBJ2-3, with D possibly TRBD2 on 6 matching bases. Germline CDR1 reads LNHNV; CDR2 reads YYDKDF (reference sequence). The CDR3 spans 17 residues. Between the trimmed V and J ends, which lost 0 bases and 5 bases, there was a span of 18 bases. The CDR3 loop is CATSRDDSIVSGDTQYF. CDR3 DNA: TGTGCCACCAGCAGAGATGATTCGATTGTTAGCGGAGATACGCAGTATTTT.

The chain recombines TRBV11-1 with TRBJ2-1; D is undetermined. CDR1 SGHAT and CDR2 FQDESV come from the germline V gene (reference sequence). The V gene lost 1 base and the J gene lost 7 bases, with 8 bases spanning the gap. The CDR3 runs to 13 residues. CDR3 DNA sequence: TGTGCCAGCAGCTTAGTGGCTGATAATGAGCAGTTCTTC. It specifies CASSLVADNEQFF.

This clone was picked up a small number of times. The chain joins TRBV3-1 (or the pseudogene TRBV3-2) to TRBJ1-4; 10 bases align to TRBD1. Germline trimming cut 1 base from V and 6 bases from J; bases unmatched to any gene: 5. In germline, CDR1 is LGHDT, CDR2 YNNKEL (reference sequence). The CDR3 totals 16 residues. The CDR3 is CASSQGDRGWDEKLFF. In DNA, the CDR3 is TGTGCCAGCAGCCAAGGGGACAGGGGATGGGATGAAAAACTGTTTTTT.

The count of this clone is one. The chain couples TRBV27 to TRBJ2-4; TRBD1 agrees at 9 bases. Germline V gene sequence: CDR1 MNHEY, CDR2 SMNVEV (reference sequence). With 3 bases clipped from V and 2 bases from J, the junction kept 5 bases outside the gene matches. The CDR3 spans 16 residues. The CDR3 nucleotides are TGTGCCAGCAGTTTGATCGGGACAGGGACCAAAAACATTCAGTACTTC. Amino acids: CASSLIGTGTKNIQYF.

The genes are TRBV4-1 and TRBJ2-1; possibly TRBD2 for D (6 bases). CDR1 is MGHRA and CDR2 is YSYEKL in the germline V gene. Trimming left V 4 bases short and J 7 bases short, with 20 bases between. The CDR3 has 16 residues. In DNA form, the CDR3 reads TGCGCCAGCAGCCTTCGGGCTAGCGAGGGGCTAAATGAGCAGTTCTTC. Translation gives CASSLRASEGLNEQFF.

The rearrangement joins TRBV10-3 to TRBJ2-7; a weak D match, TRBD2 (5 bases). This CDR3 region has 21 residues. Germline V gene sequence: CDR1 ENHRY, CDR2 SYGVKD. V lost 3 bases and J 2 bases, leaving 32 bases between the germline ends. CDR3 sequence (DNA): TGTGCCATCAGTGAAGTTGAGTCGAGGAGTCCCCTGGACTCACAAACCTACGAGCAGTACTTC. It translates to CAISEVESRSPLDSQTYEQYF.